This TCR beta chain was identified in a study of blood T cell repertoires in COVID-19. On the study more broadly: The study drew acute and convalescent COVID-19 samples from the United States, Italy and Spain. From T cells, B-cell-depleted T cells, or PBMCs came the material, which was cDNA or gDNA.

The V gene's germline CDR1 is SEHNR and CDR2 FQNEAQ (reference sequence). Trimming took 1 base from V and 7 from J; bases not matched to a gene: 5. CDR3 size: 15 residues. In the original analysis: Amplifying reference gene primers gave estimates of nucleated cell counts. Method: immunoSEQ multiplex PCR; TCRdb's copy keeps in-frame clones and lacks some. That table supplies the V and J calls and clone size; D and trimming were determined from the DNA. The data show about 260,000 clones, around four fifths seen once. This receptor was taken from a man in his fifties or sixties with acute or convalescent COVID-19. Sequenced: peripheral blood. This chain joins TRBV7-9 and TRBJ2-1; TRBD2 matches at 9 bases. The CDR3 loop reads CASSLEGGGANEQFF. In DNA, the CDR3 is TGTGCCAGCAGCTTAGAAGGCGGGGGGGCGAATGAGCAGTTCTTC. Full variable domain (outside the CDR3, taken from reference TRBV7-9 and TRBJ2-1): DTGVSQNPRHKITKRGQNVTFRCDPISEHNRLYWYRQTLGQGPEFLTYFQNEAQLEKSRLLSDRFSAERPKGSFSTLEIQRTEQGDSAMYLCASSLEGGGANEQFFGPGTRLTVL.